This T cell receptor (beta chain) was recorded in a study of T cell changes during pregnancy in multiple sclerosis. The germline V gene encodes CDR1 LNHDA and CDR2 SQIVND (reference sequence). The CDR3 sequence is 14 residues long. V lost 4 bases to trimming and J lost 3 bases, with 10 bases between them. Sequenced by immunoSEQ multiplex PCR; TCRdb stores in-frame clones only, minus some. The data show approximately 99,000 clones, approximately 94% seen once. The starting material was peripheral blood, obtained after pregnancy. This clonotype originated in a female donor with multiple sclerosis, enrolled in a pregnancy study. The chain has TRBV19 and TRBJ2-1; TRBD2 is a possible D gene (6 bases). CDR3 sequence: CASSRRGGYNEQFF. In DNA form, the CDR3 reads TGTGCCAGTAGTAGGCGGGGCGGCTACAATGAGCAGTTCTTC.